This T cell receptor (beta chain) was captured by sequencing in a study of T-cell memory formation after mild COVID-19. About this clonotype: Its antigen remains unknown.

The CDR3 extends over 14 amino acids. Germline V CDR1 and CDR2: DFQATT, SNEGSKA (reference sequence). J gave up 5 bases and V 1 base, and 5 bases lay outside the gene matches. TCRdb analysed the 5' RACE reads with MiXCR anew, one entry per CDR3 protein. Of over 300,000 distinct CDR3 sequences listed, roughly 20% were seen once; the top ten hold around 23%. Study observations and caveats: Clones that contracted clustered mainly in CM and EM if CD4+ and in EMRA if CD8+.

This chain links TRBV20-1 with TRBJ2-5; 9 bases line up with TRBD2. Sequencing was performed on PBMCs or a T cell subset sorted from them (not recorded which). The receptor was isolated from a man aged 18 to 29 who had mild COVID-19 (a few samples of this study predate the infection). Cell type and time point are not known. CDR3 region: CSARALAGGETQYF. CDR3 nucleotide sequence: TGCAGTGCTAGAGCACTCGCGGGGGGGGAGACCCAGTACTTC.